A selection of T cell receptor beta chains follows, all from one sample in a study of human T cells and chemical hapten exposure. MiXCR was run by TCRdb on the RACE reads, yielding one entry per CDR3 protein. The sample lists about 380,000 distinct CDR3 sequences, more than 4.5% occurring once. The sequences come from whole blood, collected in connection with sensitization to the hapten diphenylcyclopropenone (DPC). These receptors were taken from a woman in her 50s with alopecia areata. Some clones in this sample may be carry-over from other donors' samples. The CDR3 runs from the conserved cysteine through the conserved F or W. Fields, in order: CDR3 DNA, CDR3 protein, clone size, D gene, V gene, J gene. A D gene is named only where the DNA matches it firmly. Clone size, where shown, is once, few, many, or a class for clones that have expanded.

TGTGCCACCAGCAGAGGTGCAGGTCAAGGAGGAACTGAAGCTTTCTTT	CATSRGAGQGGTEAFF	many	NA	TRBV15	TRBJ1-1
TGTGCCAGCAGCGTAGGGACAGGGGAGCTGTTTTTT	CASSVGTGELFF	many	NA	TRBV9	TRBJ2-2
TGCGCCAGCAGCCCCCGTTCTGGGGACACTGAAGCTTTCTTT	CASSPRSGDTEAFF	NA	NA	TRBV5-1	TRBJ1-1
TGTGCCAGCAGTCCGGGACCACTGCAGTATTTT	CASSPGPLQYF	many	NA	TRBV12-3/TRBV12-4	TRBJ2-3
TGTGCCAGCAGCCCCGGACAGGGGGCTAGCAGCAATCAGCCCCAGCATTTT	CASSPGQGASSNQPQHF	many	TRBD1	TRBV13	TRBJ1-5
TGTGCCAGCAGCGTCGGCAGCAATAGCAATCAGCCCCAGCATTTT	CASSVGSNSNQPQHF	many	NA	TRBV9	TRBJ1-5
TGTGCCAGCAGCCGCCGACAGGGTGGTATGAACACTGAAGCTTTCTTT	CASSRRQGGMNTEAFF	few	TRBD1	TRBV7-6	TRBJ1-1
TGCAGTGCTAGACTGCCGGGAGGGTCGGAGACCCAGTACTTC	CSARLPGGSETQYF	few	TRBD2	TRBV20-1	TRBJ2-5
TGTGCCAGCAGCCTTCCGGGACAGGGAATTTACGAGCAGTACTTC	CASSLPGQGIYEQYF	NA	TRBD1	TRBV6-4	TRBJ2-7
TGTGCCAGCAGTTTTCAGCTGACAGATACGCAGTATTTT	CASSFQLTDTQYF	many	NA	TRBV6-2/TRBV6-3	TRBJ2-3
TGTGCCAGCAGTGCCGACGGGGAGACTTCACCCCTCCACTTT	CASSADGETSPLHF	many	NA	TRBV6-1	TRBJ1-6